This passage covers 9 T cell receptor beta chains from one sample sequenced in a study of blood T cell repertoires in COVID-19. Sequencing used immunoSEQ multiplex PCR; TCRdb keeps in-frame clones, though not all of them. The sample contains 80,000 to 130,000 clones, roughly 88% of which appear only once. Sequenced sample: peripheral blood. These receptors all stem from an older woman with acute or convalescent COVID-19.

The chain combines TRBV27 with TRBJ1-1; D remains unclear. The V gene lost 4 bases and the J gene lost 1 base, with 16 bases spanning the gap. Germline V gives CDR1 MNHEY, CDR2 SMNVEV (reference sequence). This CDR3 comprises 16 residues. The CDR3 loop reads CASSSRPGLGNTEAFF. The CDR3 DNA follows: TGTGCCAGCAGTTCACGTCCAGGTTTAGGGAACACTGAAGCTTTCTTT.

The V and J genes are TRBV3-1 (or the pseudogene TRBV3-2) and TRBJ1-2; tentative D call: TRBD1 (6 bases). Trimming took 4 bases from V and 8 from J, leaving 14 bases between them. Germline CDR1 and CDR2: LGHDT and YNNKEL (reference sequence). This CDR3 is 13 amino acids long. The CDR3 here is CASSRDKTRGYTF. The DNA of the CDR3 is TGTGCCAGCAGCCGGGACAAAACGCGGGGCTACACCTTC.

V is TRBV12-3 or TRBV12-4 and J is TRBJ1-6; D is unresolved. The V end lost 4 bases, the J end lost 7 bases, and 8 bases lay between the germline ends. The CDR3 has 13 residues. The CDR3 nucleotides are TGTGCCAGCAGTTCGACAAGCAATTCACCCCTCCACTTT. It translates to CASSSTSNSPLHF.

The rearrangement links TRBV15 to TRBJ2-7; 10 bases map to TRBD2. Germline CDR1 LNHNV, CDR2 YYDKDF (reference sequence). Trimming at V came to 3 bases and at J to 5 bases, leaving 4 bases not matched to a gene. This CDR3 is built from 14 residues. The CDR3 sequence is CATSSRLAGDEQYF. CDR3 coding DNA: TGTGCCACCAGCAGTCGGCTAGCGGGAGACGAGCAGTACTTC.

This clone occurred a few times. CDR3 DNA: TGTGCCAGCAGCCGGGTCTCAGCCGACATCGGTGAAGCTTTCTTT. It specifies CASSRVSADIGEAFF. V usage is TRBV14 and J usage is TRBJ1-1, with D uncertain. The CDR3 sequence is 15 residues long. The ends were cut back, 4 bases at V and 7 bases at J, with 19 bases in the middle. Germline V gives CDR1 SGHDN, CDR2 FVKESK.

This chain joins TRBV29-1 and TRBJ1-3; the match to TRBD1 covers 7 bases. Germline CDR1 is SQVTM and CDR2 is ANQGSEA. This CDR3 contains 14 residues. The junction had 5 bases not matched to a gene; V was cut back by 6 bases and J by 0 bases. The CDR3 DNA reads TGCAGCGTAGGAGGGGACAGCTCTGGAAACACCATATATTTT. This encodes CSVGGDSSGNTIYF.

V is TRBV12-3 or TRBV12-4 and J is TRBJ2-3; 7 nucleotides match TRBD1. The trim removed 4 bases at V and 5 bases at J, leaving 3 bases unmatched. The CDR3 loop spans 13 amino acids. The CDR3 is CASSWTGRDTQYF. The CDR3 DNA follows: TGTGCCAGCAGTTGGACAGGTAGAGATACGCAGTATTTT.

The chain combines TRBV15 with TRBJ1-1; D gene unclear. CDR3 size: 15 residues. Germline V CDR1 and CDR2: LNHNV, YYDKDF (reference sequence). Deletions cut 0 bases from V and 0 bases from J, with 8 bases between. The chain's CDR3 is CATSRDKLMNTEAFF. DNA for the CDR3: TGTGCCACCAGCAGAGATAAGCTGATGAACACTGAAGCTTTCTTT.

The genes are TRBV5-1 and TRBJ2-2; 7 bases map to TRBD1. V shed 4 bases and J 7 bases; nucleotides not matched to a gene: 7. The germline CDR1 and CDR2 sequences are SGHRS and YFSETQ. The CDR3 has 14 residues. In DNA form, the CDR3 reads TGCGCCAGCAGCGGTGGACAGGCGGTCGGGGAGCTGTTTTTT. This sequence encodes CASSGGQAVGELFF.